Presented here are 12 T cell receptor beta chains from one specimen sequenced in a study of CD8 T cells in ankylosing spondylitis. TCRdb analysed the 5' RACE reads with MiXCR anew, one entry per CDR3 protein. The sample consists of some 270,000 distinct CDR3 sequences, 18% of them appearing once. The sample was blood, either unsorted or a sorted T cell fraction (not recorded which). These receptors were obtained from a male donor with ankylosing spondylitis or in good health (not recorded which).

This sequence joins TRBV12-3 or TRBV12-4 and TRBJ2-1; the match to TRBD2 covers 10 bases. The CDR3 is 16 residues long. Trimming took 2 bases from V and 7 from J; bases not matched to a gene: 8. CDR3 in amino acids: CASSLTLAGVGNEQFF. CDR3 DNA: TGTGCCAGCAGTTTAACGCTAGCGGGAGTAGGTAATGAGCAGTTCTTC.

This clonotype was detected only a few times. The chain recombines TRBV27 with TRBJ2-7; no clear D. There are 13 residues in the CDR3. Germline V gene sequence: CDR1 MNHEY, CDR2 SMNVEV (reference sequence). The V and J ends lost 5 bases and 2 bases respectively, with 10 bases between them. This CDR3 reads CASSPNPAYEQYF. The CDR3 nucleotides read TGTGCCAGCAGTCCAAACCCAGCCTACGAGCAGTACTTC.

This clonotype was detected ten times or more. The CDR3 loop is CASSLSLAGVVNEQFF. The CDR3 DNA follows: TGTGCCAGCAGTTTATCACTAGCGGGAGTAGTAAATGAGCAGTTCTTC. V usage is TRBV27 and J usage is TRBJ2-1; 11 positions match TRBD2. Germline V gene data show CDR1 as MNHEY and CDR2 as SMNVEV (reference sequence). V gave up 0 bases and J gave up 7 bases; unmatched junction bases: 5. The CDR3 is 16 residues long.

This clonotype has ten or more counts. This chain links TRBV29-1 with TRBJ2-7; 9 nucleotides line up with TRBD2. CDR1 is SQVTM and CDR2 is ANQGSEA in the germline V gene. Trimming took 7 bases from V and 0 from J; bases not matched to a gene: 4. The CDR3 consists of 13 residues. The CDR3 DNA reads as TGCAGCGCAGAACTAGCGGGCTCCTACGAGCAGTACTTC. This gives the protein CSAELAGSYEQYF.

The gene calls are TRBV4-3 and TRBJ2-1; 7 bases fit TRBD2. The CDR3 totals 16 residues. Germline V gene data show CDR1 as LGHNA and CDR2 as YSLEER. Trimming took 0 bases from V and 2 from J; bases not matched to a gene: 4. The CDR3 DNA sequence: TGCGCCAGCAGCCAAGATCTGGGACTACCCTACAATGAGCAGTTCTTC. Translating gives CASSQDLGLPYNEQFF.

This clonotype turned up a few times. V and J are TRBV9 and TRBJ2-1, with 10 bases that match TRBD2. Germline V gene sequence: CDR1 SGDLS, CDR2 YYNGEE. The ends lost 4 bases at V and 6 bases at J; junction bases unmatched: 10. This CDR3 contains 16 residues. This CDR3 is CASSLITSGTTNEQFF. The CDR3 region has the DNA TGTGCCAGCAGCCTAATCACTAGCGGGACTACCAATGAGCAGTTCTTC.

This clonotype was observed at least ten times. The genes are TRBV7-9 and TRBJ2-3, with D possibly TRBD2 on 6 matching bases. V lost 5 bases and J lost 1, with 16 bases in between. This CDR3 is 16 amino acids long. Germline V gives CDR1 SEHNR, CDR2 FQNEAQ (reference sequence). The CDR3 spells CASSKTSRGRTDTQYF. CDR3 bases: TGTGCCAGCAGCAAGACTAGTAGGGGCCGCACAGATACGCAGTATTTT.

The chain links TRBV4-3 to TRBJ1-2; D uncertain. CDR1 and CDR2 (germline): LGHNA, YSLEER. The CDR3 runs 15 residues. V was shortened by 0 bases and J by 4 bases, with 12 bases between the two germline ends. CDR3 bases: TGCGCCAGCAGCCAAGATGTGGACCCCGGCTATGGCTACACCTTC. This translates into CASSQDVDPGYGYTF.

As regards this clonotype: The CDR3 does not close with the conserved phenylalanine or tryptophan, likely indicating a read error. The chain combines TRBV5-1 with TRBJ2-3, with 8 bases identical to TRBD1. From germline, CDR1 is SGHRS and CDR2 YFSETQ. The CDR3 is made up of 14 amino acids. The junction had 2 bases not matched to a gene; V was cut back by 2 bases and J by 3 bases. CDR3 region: CASSFYRGTDTQYS. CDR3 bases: TGCGCCAGCAGCTTCTACAGGGGGACAGATACGCAGTATTCT.

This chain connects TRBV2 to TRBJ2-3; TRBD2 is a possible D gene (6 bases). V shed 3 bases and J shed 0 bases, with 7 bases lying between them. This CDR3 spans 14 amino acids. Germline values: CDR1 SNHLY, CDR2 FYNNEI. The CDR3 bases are TGTGCCAGCAGTGACGGGACTAGCACAGATACGCAGTATTTT. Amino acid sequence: CASSDGTSTDTQYF.

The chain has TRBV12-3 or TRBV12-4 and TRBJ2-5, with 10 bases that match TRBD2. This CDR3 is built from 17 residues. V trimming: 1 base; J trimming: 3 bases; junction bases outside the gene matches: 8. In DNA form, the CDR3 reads TGTGCCAGCAGTTTAGGATCGACTAGCGGGTATAAAGAGACCCAGTACTTC. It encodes CASSLGSTSGYKETQYF.

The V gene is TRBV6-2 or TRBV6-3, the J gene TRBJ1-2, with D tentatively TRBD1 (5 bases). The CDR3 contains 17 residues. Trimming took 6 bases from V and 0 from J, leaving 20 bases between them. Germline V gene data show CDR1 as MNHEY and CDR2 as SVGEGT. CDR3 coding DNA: TGTGCCAGCAGCCCGGGGCTTGGGGTACCAGCTAACTATGGCTACACCTTC. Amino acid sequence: CASSPGLGVPANYGYTF.